The 13 T cell receptor beta chains below come from one sample, sequenced in a study of breast tumors, draining lymph nodes, adjacent tissues. The lymph nodes were axillary draining lymph nodes from breast cancer patients. TCRdb ran MiXCR on the multiplex PCR reads and lists one entry per CDR3 protein. The sample lists about 120,000 distinct CDR3 sequences, just under 20% occurring once. Sequencing input: axillary lymph node tissue. These receptors came from a female donor with breast cancer. Some clones in this sample may be carry-over from other donors' samples.

This clonotype has ten or more counts. This rearrangement joins TRBV7-2 to TRBJ2-7; 9 bases are shared with TRBD1. Germline V gene data show CDR1 as SGHTA and CDR2 as FQGNSA. Trimming took 4 bases from V and 3 from J; bases not matched to a gene: 7. The CDR3 length is 15 residues. CDR3 residues: CASSYGQGTHYEQYF. DNA of the CDR3: TGTGCCAGCAGCTATGGACAGGGGACGCACTACGAGCAGTACTTC. Together with reference TRBV7-2 and TRBJ2-7, the CDR3 gives the full variable domain: GAGVSQSPSNKVTEKGKDVELRCDPISGHTALYWYRQSLGQGLEFLIYFQGNSAPDKSGLPSDRFSAERTGGSVSTLTIQRTQQEDSAVYLCASSYGQGTHYEQYFGPGTRLTVT.

In its sample, this clonotype was seen many times. V usage is TRBV29-1 and J usage is TRBJ2-7; D possibly corresponds to TRBD1 (5 bases). Trimming removed 2 bases from V and 3 bases from J, with 14 bases in between. This CDR3 is built from 14 residues. Germline V CDR1 and CDR2: SQVTM, ANQGSEA. CDR3 in DNA: TGCAGCGTTGAATCCTACCAGGGCGGCTACGAGCAGTACTTC. This codes for CSVESYQGGYEQYF.

There are many counts of this clonotype. The chain employs TRBV19 and TRBJ1-2, with a possible D match to TRBD1 (5 bases). This CDR3 region has 14 residues. Germline assignment: CDR1 LNHDA and CDR2 SQIVND (reference sequence). V was shortened by 8 bases and J by 3 bases, with 16 bases between the two germline ends. CDR3 loop: CASQEDGGDYGYTF. Here the CDR3 DNA reads TGTGCCAGTCAAGAGGACGGGGGGGACTATGGCTACACCTTC.

V gene TRBV30 combines with J gene TRBJ2-3; the D is unclear. The V end was cut by 0 bases, the J end by 2 bases, with 12 bases between. CDR3 length equals 15 residues. Germline V gives CDR1 GTSNPN, CDR2 SVGIG (reference sequence). CDR3 DNA sequence: TGTGCCTGGAGTGTATTAGAGCCCTACACAGATACGCAGTATTTT. This encodes CAWSVLEPYTDTQYF.

This clonotype came up many times. J is TRBJ1-2 and V is TRBV6-1; D is undetermined. Germline loops: CDR1 MNHNS, CDR2 SASEGT. This CDR3 comprises 13 residues. V lost 7 bases to trimming and J lost 1 base, with 10 bases between them. This CDR3 reads CASTWTNNYGYTF. CDR3 in DNA: TGTGCCAGCACTTGGACTAATAACTATGGCTACACCTTC.

The sample holds many counts of this clonotype. The chain couples TRBV5-1 to TRBJ1-2, with TRBD1 matching 7 bases. V gave up 0 bases and J gave up 4 bases; unmatched junction bases: 6. Germline assignment: CDR1 SGHRS and CDR2 YFSETQ. The CDR3 spans 15 residues. The CDR3 protein is CASSLEHRGSYGYTF. DNA for the CDR3: TGCGCCAGCAGCTTGGAGCACAGGGGATCCTATGGCTACACCTTC.

This clonotype was detected once. Possible read error: a much larger clone is one base away. The chain carries TRBV6-1 and TRBJ1-2; 8 bases agree with TRBD1. The CDR3 consists of 14 residues. Trimming removed 8 bases from V and 4 bases from J; junction bases left unmatched: 9. Germline V gives CDR1 MNHNS, CDR2 SASEGT. In DNA, the CDR3 is TGTGCCAGCGGTAGGGACAGGAGCCTCTATGGCTACACCTTC. It specifies CASGRDRSLYGYTF.

This clonotype was seen repeatedly, ten times or more. CDR3: CATSDGSDTQYF. The CDR3, as DNA: TGTGCCACCAGTGATGGGTCGGATACGCAGTATTTT. The gene calls are TRBV24-1 and TRBJ2-3, with no clear D. The germline CDR1 and CDR2 sequences are KGHDR and SFDVKD. The ends were cut back, 3 bases at V and 6 bases at J, with 6 bases in the middle. The CDR3 totals 12 residues.

There are many counts of this clonotype. The chain combines TRBV2 with TRBJ1-2; D unclear. CDR3 length: 15 amino acids. Germline lookup yields CDR1 SNHLY and CDR2 FYNNEI. V shed 2 bases and J shed 8 bases, with 18 bases lying between them. The CDR3 loop reads CASSEMVTAPRGYTF. CDR3 nucleotide sequence: TGTGCCAGCAGTGAAATGGTCACGGCCCCTAGGGGCTACACCTTC.

This clonotype was counted at least ten times. The chain is built from TRBV12-3 or TRBV12-4 and TRBJ2-1, with D perhaps being TRBD1 or TRBD2 (6 bases each). Trimming took off 4 bases at V and 2 bases at J, with 12 bases between the two ends. This CDR3 has 15 amino acids. Here the CDR3 reads CASSSRGEAYNEQFF. The CDR3 region has the DNA TGTGCCAGCAGTTCGAGGGGGGAGGCCTACAATGAGCAGTTCTTC.

In its sample, this clonotype was seen many times. The chain links TRBV19 to TRBJ2-5; D is ambiguous. V lost 4 bases to trimming and J lost 2 bases, with 11 bases between them. In germline, CDR1 is LNHDA, CDR2 SQIVND (reference sequence). This CDR3 spans 14 amino acids. CDR3 in amino acids: CASSTDANQETQYF. For the CDR3, the DNA is TGTGCCAGTAGTACAGACGCTAATCAAGAGACCCAGTACTTC. Together with reference TRBV19 and TRBJ2-5, the CDR3 gives the full variable domain: DGGITQSPKYLFRKEGQNVTLSCEQNLNHDAMYWYRQDPGQGLRLIYYSQIVNDFQKGDIAEGYSVSREKKESFPLTVTSAQKNPTAFYLCASSTDANQETQYFGPGTRLLVL.

To note about this clonotype: A read error is possible here, since a much larger clone lies one base away. The chain joins TRBV6-6 to TRBJ2-7; D uncertain. This CDR3 spans 16 amino acids. Trimming took 7 bases from V and 5 from J, leaving 24 bases between them. The V gene's germline CDR1 is MNHNY and CDR2 SVGAGI (reference sequence). CDR3 residues: CASTLGLRSNVDEQYF. For the CDR3, the DNA is TGTGCCAGCACCCTGGGCCTCCGCTCCAATGTGGACGAGCAGTACTTC.

This clonotype was seen ten or more times. The chain joins TRBV5-1 to TRBJ1-4, with D unresolved. The germline V and J ends were trimmed by 4 bases and 0 bases, with 10 bases remaining between them. This CDR3 is built from 15 residues. Germline loops: CDR1 SGHRS, CDR2 YFSETQ. The CDR3 bases are TGCGCCAGCAGCGCCCGGGGAGCAACTAATGAAAAACTGTTTTTT. It specifies CASSARGATNEKLFF.